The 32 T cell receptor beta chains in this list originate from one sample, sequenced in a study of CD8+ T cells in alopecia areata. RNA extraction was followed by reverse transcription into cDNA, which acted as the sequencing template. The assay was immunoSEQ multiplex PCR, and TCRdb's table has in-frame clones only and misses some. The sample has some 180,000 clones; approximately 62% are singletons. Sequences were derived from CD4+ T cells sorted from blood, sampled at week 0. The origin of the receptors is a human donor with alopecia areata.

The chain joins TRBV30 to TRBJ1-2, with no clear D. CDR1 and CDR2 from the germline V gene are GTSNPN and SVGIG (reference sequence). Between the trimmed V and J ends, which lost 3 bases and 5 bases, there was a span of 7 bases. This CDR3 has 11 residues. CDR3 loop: CAWREMYGYTF. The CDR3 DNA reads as TGTGCCTGGAGGGAGATGTATGGCTACACCTTC.

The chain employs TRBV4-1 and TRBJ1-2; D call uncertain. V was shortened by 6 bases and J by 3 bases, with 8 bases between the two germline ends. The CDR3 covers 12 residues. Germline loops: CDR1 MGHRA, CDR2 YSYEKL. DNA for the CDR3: TGCGCCAGCAGGGGAGGCGACTATGGCTACACCTTC. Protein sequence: CASRGGDYGYTF.

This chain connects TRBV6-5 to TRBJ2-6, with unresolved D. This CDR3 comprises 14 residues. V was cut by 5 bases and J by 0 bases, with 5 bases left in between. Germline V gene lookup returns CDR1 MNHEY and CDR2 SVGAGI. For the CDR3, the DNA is TGTGCCAGCAGTCCAACCTCTGGGGCCAACGTCCTGACTTTC. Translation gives CASSPTSGANVLTF.

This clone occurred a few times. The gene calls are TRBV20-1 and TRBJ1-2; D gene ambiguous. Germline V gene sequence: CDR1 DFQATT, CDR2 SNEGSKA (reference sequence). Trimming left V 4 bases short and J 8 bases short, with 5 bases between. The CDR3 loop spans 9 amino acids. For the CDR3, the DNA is TGCAGTGCTACCGAAGGCTACACCTTC. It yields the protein CSATEGYTF.

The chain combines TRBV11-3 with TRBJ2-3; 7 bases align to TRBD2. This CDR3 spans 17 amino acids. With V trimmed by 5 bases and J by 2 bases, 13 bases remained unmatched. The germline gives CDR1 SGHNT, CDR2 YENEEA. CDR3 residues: CASSRTSFGGDTDTQYF. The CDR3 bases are TGTGCCAGCAGCCGAACCTCTTTTGGGGGGGACACAGATACGCAGTATTTT.

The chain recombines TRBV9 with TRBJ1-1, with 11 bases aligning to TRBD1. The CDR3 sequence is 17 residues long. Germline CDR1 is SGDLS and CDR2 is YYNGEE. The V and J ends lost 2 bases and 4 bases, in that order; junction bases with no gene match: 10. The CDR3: CASSVDPGQGVLTEAFF. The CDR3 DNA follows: TGTGCCAGCAGCGTGGATCCGGGACAGGGGGTCCTCACTGAAGCTTTCTTT.

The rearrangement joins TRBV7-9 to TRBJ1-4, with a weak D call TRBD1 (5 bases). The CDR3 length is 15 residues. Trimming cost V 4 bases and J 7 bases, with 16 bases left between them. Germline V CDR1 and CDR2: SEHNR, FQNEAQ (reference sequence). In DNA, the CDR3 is TGTGCCAGCAGCTCCGGTCAGGGACTGGGTGAAAAACTGTTTTTT. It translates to CASSSGQGLGEKLFF.

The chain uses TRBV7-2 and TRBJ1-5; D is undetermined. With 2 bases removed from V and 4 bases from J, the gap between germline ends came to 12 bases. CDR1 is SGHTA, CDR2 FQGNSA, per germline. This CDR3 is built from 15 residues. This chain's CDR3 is CASSLYHGSNQPQHF. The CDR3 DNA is TGTGCCAGCAGCTTATACCACGGATCAAATCAGCCCCAGCATTTT.

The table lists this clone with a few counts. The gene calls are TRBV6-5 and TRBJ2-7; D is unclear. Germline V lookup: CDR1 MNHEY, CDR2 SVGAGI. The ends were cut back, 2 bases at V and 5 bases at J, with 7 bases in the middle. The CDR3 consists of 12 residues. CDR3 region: CASSYVGNEQYF. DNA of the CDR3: TGTGCCAGCAGTTACGTAGGGAACGAGCAGTACTTC.

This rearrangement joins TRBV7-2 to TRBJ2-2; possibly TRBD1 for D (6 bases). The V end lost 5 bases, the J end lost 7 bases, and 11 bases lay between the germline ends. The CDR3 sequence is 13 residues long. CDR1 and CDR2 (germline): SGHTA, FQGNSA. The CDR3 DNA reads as TGTGCCAGCAGCCCCACAGGGATCGGGGAGCTGTTTTTT. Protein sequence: CASSPTGIGELFF. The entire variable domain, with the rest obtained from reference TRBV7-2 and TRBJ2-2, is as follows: GAGVSQSPSNKVTEKGKDVELRCDPISGHTALYWYRQSLGQGLEFLIYFQGNSAPDKSGLPSDRFSAERTGGSVSTLTIQRTQQEDSAVYLCASSPTGIGELFFGEGSRLTVL.

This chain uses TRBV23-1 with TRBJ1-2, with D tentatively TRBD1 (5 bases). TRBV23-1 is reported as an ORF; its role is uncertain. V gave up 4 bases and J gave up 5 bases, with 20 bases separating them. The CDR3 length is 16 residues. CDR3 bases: TGCGCCAGCAGTCGCGCGGGGCAGCGTGATTTTTATGGCTACACCTTC. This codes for CASSRAGQRDFYGYTF.

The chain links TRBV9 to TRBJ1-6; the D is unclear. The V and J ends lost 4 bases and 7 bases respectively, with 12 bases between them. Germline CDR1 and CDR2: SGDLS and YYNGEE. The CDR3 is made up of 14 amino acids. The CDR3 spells CASSPQLGNSPLHF. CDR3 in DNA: TGTGCCAGCAGCCCCCAGCTGGGAAATTCACCCCTCCACTTT.

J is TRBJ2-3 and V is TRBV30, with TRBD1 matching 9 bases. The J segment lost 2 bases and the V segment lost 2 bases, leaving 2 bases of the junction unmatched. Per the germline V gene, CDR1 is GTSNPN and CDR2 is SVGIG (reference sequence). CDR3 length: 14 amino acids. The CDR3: CAWSRDRATDTQYF. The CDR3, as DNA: TGTGCCTGGAGTAGGGACAGGGCCACAGATACGCAGTATTTT.

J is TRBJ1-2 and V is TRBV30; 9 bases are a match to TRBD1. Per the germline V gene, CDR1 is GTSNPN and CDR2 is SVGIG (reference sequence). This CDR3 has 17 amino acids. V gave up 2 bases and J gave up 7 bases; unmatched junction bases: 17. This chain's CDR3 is CAWSPPGQGGFSSGYTF. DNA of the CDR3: TGTGCCTGGAGTCCTCCGGGACAGGGTGGTTTTTCCTCTGGCTACACCTTC.

The CDR3: CSVGLGGKTEAFF. The CDR3 coding sequence is TGCAGCGTTGGGTTAGGGGGCAAAACTGAAGCTTTCTTT. The rearrangement links TRBV29-1 to TRBJ1-1, with TRBD1 matching 7 bases. J was trimmed by 5 bases and V by 4 bases; bases with no gene match: 7. CDR1 and CDR2 from the germline V gene are SQVTM and ANQGSEA. CDR3 length: 13 amino acids.

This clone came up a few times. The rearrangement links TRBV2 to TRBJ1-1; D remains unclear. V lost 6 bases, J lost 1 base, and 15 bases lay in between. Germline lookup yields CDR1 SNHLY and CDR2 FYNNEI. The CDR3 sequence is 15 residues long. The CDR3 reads CASRDRAGSNTEAFF. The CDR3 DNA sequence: TGTGCCAGCAGGGACCGGGCCGGATCGAACACTGAAGCTTTCTTT. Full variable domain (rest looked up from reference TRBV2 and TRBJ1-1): EPEVTQTPSHQVTQMGQEVILRCVPISNHLYFYWYRQILGQKVEFLVSFYNNEISEKSEIFDDQFSVERPDGSNFTLKIRSTKLEDSAMYFCASRDRAGSNTEAFFGQGTRLTVV.

CDR3 sequence: CSVQGNSYEQYF. The CDR3 DNA is TGCAGCGTACAGGGAAATTCCTACGAGCAGTACTTC. The chain joins TRBV29-1 to TRBJ2-7, with TRBD1 as a possible D gene (6 bases). CDR3 length: 12 residues. Germline lookup yields CDR1 SQVTM and CDR2 ANQGSEA. Trimming took 6 bases from V and 1 from J, leaving 10 bases between them.

The CDR3 here is CATSKYKGGEYGYTF. For the CDR3, the DNA is TGTGCCACCAGCAAGTACAAGGGAGGGGAGTATGGCTACACCTTC. The chain couples TRBV15 to TRBJ1-2; the D gene is possibly TRBD1 (5 bases). V was shortened by 4 bases and J by 5 bases, with 17 bases between the two germline ends. The germline V gene encodes CDR1 LNHNV and CDR2 YYDKDF (reference sequence). The CDR3 is made up of 15 amino acids.

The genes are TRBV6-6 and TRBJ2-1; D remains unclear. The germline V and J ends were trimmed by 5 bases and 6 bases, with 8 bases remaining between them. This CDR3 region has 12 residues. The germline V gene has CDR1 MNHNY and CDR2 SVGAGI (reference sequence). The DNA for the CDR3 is TGTGCCAGCAGTAATACCGGCAATGAGCAGTTCTTC. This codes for CASSNTGNEQFF.

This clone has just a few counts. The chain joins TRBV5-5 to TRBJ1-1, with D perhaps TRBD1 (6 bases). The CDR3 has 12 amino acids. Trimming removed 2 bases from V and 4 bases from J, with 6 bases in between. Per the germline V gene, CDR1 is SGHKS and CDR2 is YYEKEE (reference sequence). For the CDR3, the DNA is TGTGCCAGCAGCTTCAGGGGCACTGAAGCTTTCTTT. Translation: CASSFRGTEAFF.

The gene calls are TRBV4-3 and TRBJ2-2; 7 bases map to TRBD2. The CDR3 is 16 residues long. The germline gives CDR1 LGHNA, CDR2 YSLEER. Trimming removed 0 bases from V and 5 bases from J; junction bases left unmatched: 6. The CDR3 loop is CASSQDFRRGTGELFF. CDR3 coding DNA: TGCGCCAGCAGCCAAGATTTTCGGCGGGGGACCGGGGAGCTGTTTTTT.

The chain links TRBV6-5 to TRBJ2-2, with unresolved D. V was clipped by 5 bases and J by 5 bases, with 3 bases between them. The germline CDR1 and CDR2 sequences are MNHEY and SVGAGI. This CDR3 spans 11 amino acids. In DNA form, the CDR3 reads TGTGCCAGCAGTCGAACCGGGGAGCTGTTTTTT. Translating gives CASSRTGELFF.

The CDR3 nucleotides read TGTGCCAGCAGTCCCCTTATTTCCGATGAGCAGTTCTTC. Protein sequence: CASSPLISDEQFF. The V and J genes are TRBV6-5 and TRBJ2-1; D unclear. This CDR3 region has 13 residues. Germline V gene lookup returns CDR1 MNHEY and CDR2 SVGAGI. V was cut by 5 bases and J by 8 bases, with 13 bases left in between.

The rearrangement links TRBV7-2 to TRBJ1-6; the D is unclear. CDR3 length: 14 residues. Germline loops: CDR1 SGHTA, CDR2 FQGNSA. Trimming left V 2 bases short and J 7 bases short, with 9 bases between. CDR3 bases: TGTGCCAGCAGCTTAAGCCCACCAAATTCACCCCTCCACTTT. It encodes CASSLSPPNSPLHF.

CDR3 bases: TGTGCCAGCGGGGGACAGAGCTCCTACGAGCAGTACTTC. It encodes CASGGQSSYEQYF. The genes are TRBV2 and TRBJ2-7; 7 positions match TRBD1. CDR3 length equals 13 residues. Germline lookup yields CDR1 SNHLY and CDR2 FYNNEI. The junction had 4 bases not matched to a gene; V was cut back by 8 bases and J by 0 bases.

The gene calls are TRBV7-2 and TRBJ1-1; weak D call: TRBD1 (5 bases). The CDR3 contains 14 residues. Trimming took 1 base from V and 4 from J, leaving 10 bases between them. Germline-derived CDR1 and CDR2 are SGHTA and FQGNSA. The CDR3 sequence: CASSLGGARTEAFF. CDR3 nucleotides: TGTGCCAGCAGCTTAGGGGGCGCACGCACTGAAGCTTTCTTT.

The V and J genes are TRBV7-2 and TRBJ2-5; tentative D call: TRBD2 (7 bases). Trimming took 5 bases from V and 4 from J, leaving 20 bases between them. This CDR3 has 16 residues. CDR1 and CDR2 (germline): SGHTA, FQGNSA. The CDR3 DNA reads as TGTGCCAGCAGCCCTTCCGGGGGGCTCTGGGGAGAGACCCAGTACTTC. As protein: CASSPSGGLWGETQYF.

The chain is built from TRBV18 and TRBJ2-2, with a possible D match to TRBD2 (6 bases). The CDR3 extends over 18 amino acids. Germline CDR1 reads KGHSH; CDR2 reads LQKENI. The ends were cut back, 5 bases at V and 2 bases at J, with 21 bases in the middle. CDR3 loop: CASSTLRAGTLNTGELFF. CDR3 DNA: TGTGCCAGCTCAACCCTTCGGGCAGGGACTCTCAACACCGGGGAGCTGTTTTTT. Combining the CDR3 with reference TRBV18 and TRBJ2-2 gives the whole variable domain NAGVMQNPRHLVRRRGQEARLRCSPMKGHSHVYWYRQLPEEGLKFMVYLQKENIIDESGMPKERFSAEFPKEGPSILRIQQVVRGDSAAYFCASSTLRAGTLNTGELFFGEGSRLTVL.

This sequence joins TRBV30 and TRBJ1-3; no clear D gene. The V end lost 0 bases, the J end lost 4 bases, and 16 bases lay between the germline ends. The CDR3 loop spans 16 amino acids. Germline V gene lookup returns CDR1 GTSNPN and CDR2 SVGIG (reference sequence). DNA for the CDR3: TGTGCCTGGAGTGTATTACGGGGAATGGGAGGAAACACCATATATTTT. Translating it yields CAWSVLRGMGGNTIYF.

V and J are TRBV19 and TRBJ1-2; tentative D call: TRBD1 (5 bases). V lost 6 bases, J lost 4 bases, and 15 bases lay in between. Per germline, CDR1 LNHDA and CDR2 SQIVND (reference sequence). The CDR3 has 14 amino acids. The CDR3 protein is CASRGAGPFYGYTF. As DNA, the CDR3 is TGTGCCAGTAGGGGCGCAGGGCCCTTCTATGGCTACACCTTC.

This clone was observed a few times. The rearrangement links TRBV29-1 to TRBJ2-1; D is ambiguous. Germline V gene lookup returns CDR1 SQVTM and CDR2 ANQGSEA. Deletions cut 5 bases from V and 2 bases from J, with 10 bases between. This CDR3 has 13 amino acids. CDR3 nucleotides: TGCAGCGTTCTTGACCTAACCTACAATGAGCAGTTCTTC. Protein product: CSVLDLTYNEQFF.

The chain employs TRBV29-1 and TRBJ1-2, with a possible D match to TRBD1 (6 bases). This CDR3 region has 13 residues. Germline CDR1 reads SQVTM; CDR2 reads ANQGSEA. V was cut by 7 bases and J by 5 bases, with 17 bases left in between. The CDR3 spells CSASVGTIYGYTF. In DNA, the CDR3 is TGCAGCGCTAGCGTAGGGACAATTTATGGCTACACCTTC.